This TCR beta chain was recovered during a study of human T cells and chemical hapten exposure. This clonotype was counted only a few times. Its target is not known. Trimming cost V 8 bases and J 6 bases, with 25 bases left between them. This CDR3 comprises 16 residues. Germline V gene sequence: CDR1 SEHNR, CDR2 FQNEAQ (reference sequence). Time point described: healthy volunteer bleed at 2 weeks. Total RNA was isolated from whole blood that had not been fractionated. The study, taken as a whole, reports: No change in TCRs above 1 in 1000 frequency was produced by DPC sensitization.

TCRdb ran MiXCR on the RACE reads and lists one entry per CDR3 protein. The sample consists of over 100,000 distinct CDR3 sequences, more than 7.5% of them appearing once. This TCR was sampled from a male donor in good health. Some clones in this sample may be carry-over from other donors' samples. The sequencing input was whole blood. The gene calls are TRBV7-9 and TRBJ1-2, with a possible D match to TRBD1 (6 bases). CDR3: CASSGGAEDTAHGYTF. The CDR3 region has the DNA TGTGCCAGCTCCGGGGGGGCAGAGGATACGGCACATGGCTACACCTTC.